This TCR beta chain was obtained from a study of blood T cell repertoires in COVID-19. This table comes from immunoSEQ multiplex PCR, and its TCRdb copy is limited to in-frame clones, with some not included. Seen here are about 49,000 clones, 85% to 95% observed once, and the top ten hold over 3%. The CDR3 runs 13 residues. Germline CDR1 reads SGHTA; CDR2 reads FQGNSA. Trimming removed 11 bases from V and 4 bases from J, with 14 bases in between. This chain joins TRBV7-2 and TRBJ2-2, with D perhaps TRBD1 (6 bases). This TCR was recovered from a human donor in a cohort sampled during active COVID-19. The sequenced sample was peripheral blood. CDR3 coding DNA: TGTGCCGGACGACAGGACGCCACCGGGGAGCTGTTTTTT. This translates into CAGRQDATGELFF.